A single sample gave rise to the 32 T cell receptor beta chains below, sequenced in a study of blood T cell repertoires in COVID-19. Data came from immunoSEQ multiplex PCR; TCRdb stores just in-frame clones and leaves some out. The sample carries 300,000 to 450,000 clones, around 87% recorded once. What was sequenced was PBMCs or T cells enriched from blood (not recorded which). The receptors were gathered from a man aged 18 to 29 who had recovered from COVID-19.

This chain joins TRBV5-1 and TRBJ2-7, with a tentative D call TRBD1 (5 bases). The ends were cut back, 6 bases at V and 2 bases at J, with 9 bases in the middle. The germline gives CDR1 SGHRS, CDR2 YFSETQ. The CDR3 loop spans 12 amino acids. The CDR3 DNA is TGCGCCAGCATGGGGCTGACCTACGAGCAGTACTTC. The encoded protein is CASMGLTYEQYF.

J is TRBJ1-2 and V is TRBV9; D possibly corresponds to TRBD1 (6 bases). V was shortened by 0 bases and J by 3 bases, with 12 bases between the two germline ends. CDR3 size: 15 residues. Germline V lookup: CDR1 SGDLS, CDR2 YYNGEE. The CDR3 DNA reads as TGTGCCAGCAGCGTAGAGCAGGGGACCGACTATGGCTACACCTTC. It codes for CASSVEQGTDYGYTF.

V usage is TRBV6-5 and J usage is TRBJ2-3; maybe TRBD1 (5 bases). The CDR3 loop spans 14 amino acids. Germline V CDR1 and CDR2: MNHEY, SVGAGI. Trimming removed 6 bases at V and 5 bases at J, with 15 bases between. The CDR3 DNA reads as TGTGCCAGCAGGGCCGGCTTTAGGGGAGATACGCAGTATTTT. As protein: CASRAGFRGDTQYF.

This chain joins TRBV10-3 and TRBJ2-3; 8 positions agree with TRBD1. With 9 bases clipped from V and 4 bases from J, the junction kept 9 bases outside the gene matches. CDR3 length: 14 residues. Per germline, CDR1 ENHRY and CDR2 SYGVKD. The CDR3 is CAIAGAGGADTQYF. The CDR3 nucleotides are TGTGCCATAGCCGGTGCAGGGGGCGCAGATACGCAGTATTTT.

The CDR3 sequence: CASSPLAGSTDTQYF. The CDR3 coding sequence is TGTGCCAGCAGTCCACTAGCGGGTAGCACAGATACGCAGTATTTT. V is TRBV13 and J is TRBJ2-3, with 9 bases lining up with TRBD2. The CDR3 covers 15 residues. The V gene's germline CDR1 is PRHDT and CDR2 FYEKMQ (reference sequence). V shed 6 bases and J 0 bases; nucleotides not matched to a gene: 4.

The chain has TRBV29-1 and TRBJ2-2; 7 bases agree with TRBD2. V lost 5 bases to trimming and J lost 5 bases; unmatched junction nucleotides: 14. CDR1 and CDR2 from the germline V gene are SQVTM and ANQGSEA. The CDR3 length is 16 residues. CDR3 sequence (DNA): TGCAGCGTTCTTATAGGGTGGAGGGGAGGGACCGGGGAGCTGTTTTTT. Its translation: CSVLIGWRGGTGELFF.

V gene TRBV4-1 combines with J gene TRBJ2-2; TRBD1 might be the D (5 bases). This CDR3 has 17 residues. Germline V gives CDR1 MGHRA, CDR2 YSYEKL. V was clipped by 3 bases and J by 6 bases, with 20 bases between them. The CDR3: CASSQETAPRVAGELFF. In DNA form, the CDR3 reads TGCGCCAGCAGCCAGGAGACAGCACCCCGGGTAGCCGGGGAGCTGTTTTTT.

This chain joins TRBV5-4 and TRBJ2-3; TRBD2 matches 7 bases. CDR1 and CDR2 (germline): SGHNT, YYREEE (reference sequence). The CDR3 has 15 amino acids. After removal of 3 bases from V and 4 bases from J, the junction contained 8 bases not matched to a gene. The CDR3 loop reads CASSSKGLVSDTQYF. CDR3 DNA sequence: TGTGCCAGCAGCTCCAAAGGACTAGTATCAGATACGCAGTATTTT.

The sample holds one count of this clone. V and J are TRBV6-6 and TRBJ1-2, with TRBD1 matching 12 bases. Germline values: CDR1 MNHNY, CDR2 SVGAGI (reference sequence). This CDR3 contains 15 residues. With V trimmed by 6 bases and J by 4 bases, 6 bases remained unmatched. As DNA, the CDR3 is TGTGCCAGCAGGACCGGGACAGGGGGCAGCTATGGCTACACCTTC. This codes for CASRTGTGGSYGYTF.

The rearrangement uses TRBV11-2 and TRBJ2-2; D is undetermined. Trimming pared 1 base from V and 7 bases from J, leaving 10 bases between. CDR1 SGHAT and CDR2 FQNNGV come from the germline V gene. The CDR3 runs 14 residues. The CDR3 DNA sequence: TGTGCCAGCAGCTTAGCGCCGAGAAGCGGGGAGCTGTTTTTT. This gives the protein CASSLAPRSGELFF.

This chain uses TRBV12-3 or TRBV12-4 with TRBJ1-4; maybe TRBD1 (5 bases). V was cut by 8 bases and J by 7 bases, with 14 bases left in between. The CDR3 spans 13 residues. The CDR3 is CASRGEGVEKLFF. The CDR3 DNA sequence: TGTGCCAGCCGAGGAGAAGGGGTTGAAAAACTGTTTTTT.

V gene TRBV10-3 combines with J gene TRBJ1-5; 8 positions match TRBD1. Germline-derived CDR1 and CDR2 are ENHRY and SYGVKD. There are 13 residues in the CDR3. J gave up 6 bases and V 8 bases, and 6 bases lay outside the gene matches. DNA of the CDR3: TGTGCCATCTCGACAGGGGAGATTCAGCCCCAGCATTTT. This sequence encodes CAISTGEIQPQHF.

This chain links TRBV28 with TRBJ2-7; TRBD1 might be the D (5 bases). The CDR3 spans 16 residues. V was trimmed by 4 bases and J by 4 bases, leaving 20 bases between them. The germline gives CDR1 MDHEN, CDR2 SYDVKM. The CDR3 region has the DNA TGTGCCAGCAGTTCCAGATTTTCCCGCAGACAGTACGAGCAGTACTTC. Its protein is CASSSRFSRRQYEQYF.

The chain links TRBV27 to TRBJ2-7, with D possibly matching TRBD1 (5 bases). V gave up 6 bases and J gave up 5 bases, with 14 bases separating them. The CDR3 has 13 amino acids. Germline V gene data show CDR1 as MNHEY and CDR2 as SMNVEV (reference sequence). The CDR3 DNA reads TGTGCCAGCAGGCCCTCTGGGGCGGACGAGCAGTACTTC. Protein product: CASRPSGADEQYF.

The chain joins TRBV27 to TRBJ1-2; 10 nucleotides line up with TRBD1. From germline, CDR1 is MNHEY and CDR2 SMNVEV (reference sequence). Losses at the gene ends were 3 bases for V and 4 bases for J; bases not matched to a gene: 2. There are 14 residues in the CDR3. The CDR3 bases are TGTGCCAGCAGTTTGACAGGGGGCCCCTATGGCTACACCTTC. Protein sequence: CASSLTGGPYGYTF.

CDR3 loop: CAWSIAGTDTQYF. In nucleotides, the CDR3 is TGTGCCTGGAGTATAGCGGGCACAGATACGCAGTATTTT. The chain links TRBV30 to TRBJ2-3; a weak D match, TRBD2 (6 bases). The CDR3 length is 13 residues. Germline assignment: CDR1 GTSNPN and CDR2 SVGIG (reference sequence). The V end was cut by 2 bases, the J end by 1 base, with 7 bases between.

The V and J genes are TRBV27 and TRBJ1-2; 12 bases map to TRBD1. CDR3 length equals 16 residues. Germline V CDR1 and CDR2: MNHEY, SMNVEV (reference sequence). The ends lost 5 bases at V and 2 bases at J; junction bases unmatched: 6. CDR3 DNA sequence: TGTGCCAGCAGTCCAGGGACAGGGGGCTTAAACTATGGCTACACCTTC. Translation: CASSPGTGGLNYGYTF.

V usage is TRBV28 and J usage is TRBJ2-7, with 11 bases identical to TRBD2. The CDR3 sequence is 14 residues long. Germline V CDR1 and CDR2: MDHEN, SYDVKM. Germline trimming cut 6 bases from V and 4 bases from J; bases unmatched to any gene: 5. The CDR3 sequence is CASRLAGGPYEQYF. The CDR3 DNA reads TGTGCCAGCAGATTAGCGGGAGGGCCGTACGAGCAGTACTTC.

Here the CDR3 reads CASSGLAGGSYNEQFF. The CDR3 DNA sequence: TGTGCCAGCAGCGGACTAGCGGGAGGATCCTACAATGAGCAGTTCTTC. The V call is TRBV5-5, the J call TRBJ2-1; the match to TRBD2 covers 14 bases. The CDR3 has 16 residues. The V and J ends lost 4 bases and 1 base, in that order; junction bases with no gene match: 1. Per germline, CDR1 SGHKS and CDR2 YYEKEE (reference sequence). Using reference TRBV5-5 and TRBJ2-1 for the parts outside the CDR3, the full variable domain is DAGVTQSPTHLIKTRGQQVTLRCSPISGHKSVSWYQQVLGQGPQFIFQYYEKEERGRGNFPDRFSARQFPNYSSELNVNALLLGDSALYLCASSGLAGGSYNEQFFGPGTRLTVL.

The chain links TRBV5-1 to TRBJ1-4; TRBD1 aligns across 8 bases. Trimming at V came to 3 bases and at J to 5 bases, leaving 6 bases not matched to a gene. This CDR3 has 15 residues. CDR1 SGHRS and CDR2 YFSETQ come from the germline V gene. The CDR3 nucleotides read TGCGCCAGCAGCTGGGCCCGGACAGGGAATGAAAAACTGTTTTTT. This encodes CASSWARTGNEKLFF.

This chain joins TRBV12-5 and TRBJ1-2; 7 nucleotides align to TRBD1. The CDR3 covers 14 residues. V gave up 7 bases and J gave up 5 bases; unmatched junction bases: 10. CDR1 and CDR2 from the germline V gene are LGHNT and FRNRAP. The CDR3 DNA reads TGTGCTAGTGCCATACTACCGGGACAGTATGGCTACACCTTC. Protein sequence: CASAILPGQYGYTF.

This clone is a singleton in its sample. J is TRBJ2-3 and V is TRBV7-3; TRBD2 is a possible D gene (5 bases). The CDR3 spans 15 residues. Germline CDR1 is SGHTA and CDR2 is FQGTGA. The V end lost 4 bases, the J end lost 2 bases, and 13 bases lay between the germline ends. CDR3 loop: CASSYGLSHTDTQYF. The CDR3, as DNA: TGTGCCAGCAGCTATGGACTCTCCCACACAGATACGCAGTATTTT.

V gene TRBV27 combines with J gene TRBJ2-7, with D perhaps TRBD1 (6 bases). The germline V gene has CDR1 MNHEY and CDR2 SMNVEV (reference sequence). The CDR3 covers 15 residues. V was cut by 5 bases and J by 0 bases, with 14 bases left in between. In DNA form, the CDR3 reads TGTGCCAGCAGTATACAGGGTCAAAACTCCTACGAGCAGTACTTC. Encoded protein: CASSIQGQNSYEQYF.

CDR3 in amino acids: CASSLGQGASTDTQYF. CDR3 coding DNA: TGCGCCAGCAGCTTGGGACAGGGCGCAAGCACAGATACGCAGTATTTT. This chain links TRBV5-1 with TRBJ2-3; 7 nucleotides agree with TRBD1. The V and J ends lost 0 bases and 0 bases, in that order; junction bases with no gene match: 4. CDR3 length: 16 residues. Germline CDR1 is SGHRS and CDR2 is YFSETQ.

The CDR3 sequence: CASSPHDGVGNTEAFF. The CDR3 coding sequence is TGTGCCAGCAGCCCACATGACGGGGTTGGGAACACTGAAGCTTTCTTT. The chain joins TRBV9 to TRBJ1-1; D gene unclear. CDR1 is SGDLS and CDR2 is YYNGEE in the germline V gene. There are 16 residues in the CDR3. Trimming stripped 4 bases from V and 1 base from J, with 17 bases between.

The chain links TRBV12-3 or TRBV12-4 to TRBJ2-1; the match to TRBD2 covers 10 bases. V lost 7 bases to trimming and J lost 9 bases; unmatched junction nucleotides: 6. This CDR3 region has 13 residues. The CDR3 loop is CASTKRGGGEQFF. The CDR3 nucleotides are TGTGCCAGCACCAAGCGGGGGGGCGGTGAGCAGTTCTTC.

V is TRBV6-5 and J is TRBJ2-1, with 8 bases identical to TRBD2. The CDR3 contains 16 residues. Germline V gives CDR1 MNHEY, CDR2 SVGAGI. The V segment lost 0 bases and the J segment 6 bases; nucleotides outside the gene matches: 7. CDR3 in DNA: TGTGCCAGCAGTTACTCGGGGCGGGGGGACCCCAATGAGCAGTTCTTC. Residues: CASSYSGRGDPNEQFF.

The CDR3 spells CASISAGDEQFF. Here the CDR3 DNA reads TGTGCCAGCATTTCGGCGGGAGACGAGCAGTTCTTC. The chain recombines TRBV12-3 or TRBV12-4 with TRBJ2-1, with 7 positions matching TRBD2. This CDR3 has 12 residues. V gave up 7 bases and J gave up 10 bases; unmatched junction bases: 7.

This chain links TRBV6-1 with TRBJ2-5, with 8 bases aligning to TRBD2. V dropped 3 bases and J dropped 4; count of bases not matched to a gene: 7. Germline CDR1 reads MNHNS; CDR2 reads SASEGT. This CDR3 spans 15 amino acids. Here the CDR3 DNA reads TGTGCCAGCAGTGATTCGGGAGGGGTAGCAGAGACCCAGTACTTC. This gives the protein CASSDSGGVAETQYF.

The V call is TRBV29-1, the J call TRBJ2-7, with 11 bases identical to TRBD2. The CDR3 sequence is 18 residues long. Trimming cost V 2 bases and J 6 bases; bases outside gene matches: 18. The germline gives CDR1 SQVTM, CDR2 ANQGSEA. DNA for the CDR3: TGCAGCGTTGAAAGGGACGGTACCCCCGCTAGCGGGAGGTTCGAGCAGTACTTC. Translation: CSVERDGTPASGRFEQYF.

This chain links TRBV25-1 with TRBJ2-7, with unresolved D. CDR1 is MGHDK, CDR2 SYGVNS, per germline. With 2 bases removed from V and 3 bases from J, the gap between germline ends came to 11 bases. CDR3 length equals 14 residues. The chain's CDR3 is CASSETAAYYEQYF. The CDR3, as DNA: TGTGCCAGCAGTGAAACAGCAGCCTACTACGAGCAGTACTTC.

The gene calls are TRBV20-1 and TRBJ2-1; 8 positions agree with TRBD2. This CDR3 region has 16 residues. V trimming: 3 bases; J trimming: 0 bases; junction bases outside the gene matches: 7. Germline V CDR1 and CDR2: DFQATT, SNEGSKA (reference sequence). This CDR3 reads CSASWTSPSSYNEQFF. Written as DNA, the CDR3 is TGCAGTGCTAGTTGGACTAGCCCGAGCTCCTACAATGAGCAGTTCTTC.